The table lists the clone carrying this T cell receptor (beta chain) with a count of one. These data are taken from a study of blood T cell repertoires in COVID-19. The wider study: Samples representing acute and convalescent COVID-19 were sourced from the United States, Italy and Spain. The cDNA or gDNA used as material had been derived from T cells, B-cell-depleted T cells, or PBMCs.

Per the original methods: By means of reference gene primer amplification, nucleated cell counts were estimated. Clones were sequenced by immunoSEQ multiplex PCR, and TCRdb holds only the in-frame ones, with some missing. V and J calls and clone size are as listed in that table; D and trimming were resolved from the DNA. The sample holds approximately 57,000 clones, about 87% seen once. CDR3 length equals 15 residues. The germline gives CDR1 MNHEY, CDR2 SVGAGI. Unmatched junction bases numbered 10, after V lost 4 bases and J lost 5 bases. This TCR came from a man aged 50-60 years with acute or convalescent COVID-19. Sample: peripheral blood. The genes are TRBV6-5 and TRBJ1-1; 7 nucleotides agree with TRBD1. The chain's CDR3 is CASSFRQGRGTEAFF. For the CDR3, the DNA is TGTGCCAGCAGTTTCAGACAGGGAAGGGGGACTGAAGCTTTCTTT.